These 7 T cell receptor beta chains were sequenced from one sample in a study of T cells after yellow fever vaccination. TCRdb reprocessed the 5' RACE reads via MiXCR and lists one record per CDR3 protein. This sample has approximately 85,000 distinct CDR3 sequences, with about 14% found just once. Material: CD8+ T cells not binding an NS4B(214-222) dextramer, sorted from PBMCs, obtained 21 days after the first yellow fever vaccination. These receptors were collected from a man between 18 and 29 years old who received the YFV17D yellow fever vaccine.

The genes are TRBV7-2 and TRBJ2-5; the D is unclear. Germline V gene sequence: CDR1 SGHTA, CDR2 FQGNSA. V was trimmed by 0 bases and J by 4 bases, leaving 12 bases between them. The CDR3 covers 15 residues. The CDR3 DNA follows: TGTGCCAGCAGCTTAGCGCAGTGGGGTACAGAGACCCAGTACTTC. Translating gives CASSLAQWGTETQYF.

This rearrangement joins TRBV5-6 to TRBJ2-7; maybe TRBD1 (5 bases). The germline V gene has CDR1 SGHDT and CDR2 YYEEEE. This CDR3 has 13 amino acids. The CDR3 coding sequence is TGTGCCATCAGCCCAGGACACCTCTACGAGCAGTACGTC. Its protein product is CAISPGHLYEQYV.

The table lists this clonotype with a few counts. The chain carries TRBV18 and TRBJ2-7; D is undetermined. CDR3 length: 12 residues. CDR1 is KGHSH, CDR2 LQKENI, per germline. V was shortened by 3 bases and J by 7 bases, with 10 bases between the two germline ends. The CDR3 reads CASSPGSAEQYV. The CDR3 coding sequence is TGTGCCAGCTCACCGGGATCGGCAGAGCAGTACGTC.

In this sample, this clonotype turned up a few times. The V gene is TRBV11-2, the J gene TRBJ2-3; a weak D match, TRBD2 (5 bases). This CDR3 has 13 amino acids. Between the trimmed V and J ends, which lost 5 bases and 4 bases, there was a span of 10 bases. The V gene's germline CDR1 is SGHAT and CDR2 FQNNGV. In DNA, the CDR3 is TGTGCCAGCAGCATGGACTTACCAGATACGCAGTATTTT. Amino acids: CASSMDLPDTQYF.

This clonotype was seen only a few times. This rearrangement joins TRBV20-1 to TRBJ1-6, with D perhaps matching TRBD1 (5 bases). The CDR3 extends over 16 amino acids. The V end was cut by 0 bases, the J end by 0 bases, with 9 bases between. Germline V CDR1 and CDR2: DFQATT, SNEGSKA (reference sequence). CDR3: CSARDQGSSYNSPLHF. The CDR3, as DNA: TGCAGTGCTAGAGATCAGGGAAGCTCCTATAATTCACCCCTCCACTTT.

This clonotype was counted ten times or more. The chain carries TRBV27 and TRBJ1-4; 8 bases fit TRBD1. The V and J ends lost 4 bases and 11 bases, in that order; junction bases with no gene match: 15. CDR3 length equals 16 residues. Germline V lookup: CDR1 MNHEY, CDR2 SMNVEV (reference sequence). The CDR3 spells CASSSTLLGTGQKLFF. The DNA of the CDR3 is TGTGCCAGCAGTTCCACCCTTCTGGGGACAGGTCAGAAACTGTTTTTT.

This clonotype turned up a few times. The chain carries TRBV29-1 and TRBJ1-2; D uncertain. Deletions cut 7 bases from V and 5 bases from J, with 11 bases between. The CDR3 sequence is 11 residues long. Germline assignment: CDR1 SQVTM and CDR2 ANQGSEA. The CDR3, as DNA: TGCAGCGCCCGACGGATATATGGCTACACCTTC. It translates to CSARRIYGYTF.